This entry describes one T cell receptor beta chain. Its target is not known. The CDR3 runs 12 residues. Germline V gene data show CDR1 as LGHDT and CDR2 as YNNKEL (reference sequence). V lost 3 bases to trimming and J lost 14 bases; unmatched junction nucleotides: 7. TCR beta CDR3 regions were amplified from RNA transcripts. The HTBI primer set was used in a first-round RT-PCR of the TCR CDR3. TCRdb reanalysed the multiplex PCR reads using MiXCR and keeps one entry per CDR3 protein. Of about 710,000 distinct CDR3 sequences in the sample, about a sixth are singletons; the top ten hold 8.4%. These data come from a study of T cells in Graves' hyperthyroidism and ophthalmopathy. General observations from the study: Patients with ophthalmopathy were separated from those with stable hyperthyroidism by a 13 V-J model.

Sequencing used blood. The chain links TRBV3-1 to TRBJ2-1; 7 bases agree with TRBD1. The sequence came from a man between 18 and 29 years old with Graves' hyperthyroidism. In DNA form, the CDR3 reads TGTGCCAGCAGCCAGTGGGGGCAGGGGGAGTTCTTC. This gives the protein CASSQWGQGEFF.